This T cell receptor beta chain was captured in a study of cytomegalovirus exposure and HLA in healthy donors (dated by TCRdb to about 2017). About the investigation overall: An earlier analysis of approximately 550 of the donors reported approximately 290 Gb of sequence data and roughly 110 million unique TCR beta sequences from 150 million to 200 million T cells. An early release covering over 500 HLA-typed donors comprised around 300 gigabases of sequencing data and about 90 million unique TCR sequences. The study combined high-throughput TCR immunosequencing, statistical association of individual TCRs with disease status, and machine learning to predict cytomegalovirus infection status. The study aimed to test whether cataloging public T cell receptors could reveal signatures of past pathogen exposure. Alongside the repertoire data, information on donor age, sex, ethnicity and CMV serostatus was compiled. The T cell repertoires of some 700 subjects were profiled by immunosequencing and related to cytomegalovirus serostatus. Every repertoire in the discovery cohort had been generated on one and the same sequencing platform. To decide whether each TCR beta V gene segment behaved as functional or pseudogenic, an earlier analysis of approximately 590 of the donors relied on high-throughput TCR beta sequencing. The later analysis used no new phenotypic data to find candidate immune exposures, relying instead on TCR beta sequences and their occurrence across donors. Both class I and class II loci were covered by HLA typing, at four-digit resolution. Of the 398 genotyped donors, 70% to 90% were placed in the genetic ancestry cluster associated with self-reported Caucasian donors. Because of strong linkage in the cohort, five DR-DQ haplotypes were treated as single units for association and clustering. Typing coverage differed by locus: A, B, C, DRB1 and DQB1 were typed in roughly 620-630 donors, DQA1 in 500 to 550, DPA1 in roughly 590, and DPB1 in 400 to 480. On average, about 240,000 unique TCR beta nucleotide sequences were sequenced per donor among 398 genotyped donors of the cohort, with around 19% of those sequences being non-productive. Genome-wide SNP genotypes for about 65% of the 666 donors were used in a later genetic analysis, which treated that subset as a discovery cohort. A later analysis re-analyzed previously published TCR beta repertoires from 500 to 700 donors and added high-resolution HLA genotyping to study TCR occurrence patterns. Along with the roughly 700-subject first cohort, a separate validation cohort of about 110 different subjects was used. Overall results and qualifications from the work: Linkage disequilibrium might explain the correlated functional status among segregating V segments, but an unknown experimental factor could not be ruled out. In a later analysis, the rate of TCR association differed among HLA loci, with DRB1 alleles having the most associated TCRs and HLA-C alleles having the fewest. Cytomegalovirus status was reported to be diagnosed by the classifier with high specificity and sensitivity in both the original and validation cohorts. Most TCR sequences were observed very rarely across donors, whereas some public TCRs were present in many individuals. At a false discovery rate of 0.05, a later analysis linked about 17,000 TCR beta sequences to specific HLA alleles. In a later genetic analysis, a missense DCLRE1C variant was associated with V-gene and J-gene trimming of TCR beta chains, and the association was replicated in an independent cohort. A further reported finding was that TCR beta sequences accurately predicted the HLA-A and HLA-B alleles for most subjects in the first cohort. Three of the identified cytomegalovirus-associated TCR beta chains were confirmed in vitro to be specific for cytomegalovirus antigens. According to a later analysis, parvovirus B19, influenza, CMV and Epstein-Barr virus appeared linked to several top co-occurrence clusters. According to the authors, the approach could potentially be generalized to other disease states and immunological phenotypes. Compared with the approximately 720-donor mean, donors in an Asian-associated ancestry cluster had fewer N-insertions in productive TCRs, according to a later genetic analysis. The presence/absence analyses assumed that sequencing depth was roughly uniform across donors, and that assumption may not be true. When HLA alleles, especially DR and DQ, strongly co-occurred, attributing TCR associations to individual alleles was difficult. Some IMGT-functional V segments, including TRBV6-2 and TRBV6-3, could not be told apart with the 87-base-pair reads, so those segments were excluded. The study gave a list of over 150 TCR beta chains associated with cytomegalovirus. The sequencing pipeline was judged likely to have produced a cluster of highly shared sequence variants as a technical artifact. This cohort had only TCR beta chains sequenced, and the lack of alpha or paired-chain data limited which features could be detected. The only immune exposure information available for the cohort was CMV serostatus. In a later analysis, HLA-associated TCR beta chains were found to be more clonally expanded and to have lower generation probabilities than equally common non-associated chains. A later analysis found that most CMV-associated TCR beta chains appeared HLA-restricted, with HLA associations seemingly driven largely by CMV exposure. Because counts were too low, roughly 17 rarely observed V segments, including chromosome 9 orphons, were left out of the earlier analysis of over 550 of the donors. Because HLA typing was missing for some donors at each locus, association tests included only the typed subset. In an earlier analysis of approximately 590 of the donors, most TCR beta V segments appeared in productive rearrangements about 87% or about 30% of the time, broadly matching IMGT annotations.

Library construction relied on the immunoSEQ multiplex PCR assay. The multiplex PCR relied on a mix of 60 forward primers for TCR Vbeta segments and 13 reverse primers for TCR Jbeta segments. The CDR3 region of rearranged TCR beta genes was amplified from genomic DNA by a multiplex PCR assay. The Illumina HiSeq System was used to sequence the amplified TCR beta libraries as 87-base-pair reads. In the authors' own workflow: A later analysis tallied 75 million to 95 million unique TCR beta chains across the 666 repertoires, and about 10 million of those chains were shared by two or more donors. A nearest-neighbor algorithm error-corrected the raw reads and collapsed the reads into unique sequences, merging closely related sequences to remove PCR and sequencing errors. CDR3 sequences were aligned to IMGT reference sequences to assign V, D and J gene segments. For a sequence to be retained, a match of at least six nucleotides to both a V gene segment and a J gene segment was required. A rearrangement was called productive if the CDR3 had no stop codons and remained in frame with V and J, and every other rearrangement was called non-productive. Following IMGT convention, CDR3 was defined as the stretch from the second conserved V-encoded cysteine up to the conserved J-encoded phenylalanine. In an earlier analysis of approximately 590 of the donors, sequences lacking an unambiguous match to a single V gene segment were excluded. An earlier analysis of a few hundred of the donors classified V segments as functional when productive rearrangements were above 56.7% and as segregating when the standard deviation between donors was above 5%. To diagnose cytomegalovirus status from the catalog of TCR beta chain sequences, a statistical classification framework was built. In a later analysis, TCR nucleotide sequences were compared against IMGT/GENE-DB human TR gene sequences so that V and J genes could be assigned. A later analysis assigned CDR3 sequences and most-parsimonious VDJ recombination scenarios with the TCRdist pipeline. In a later analysis, every TCR beta chain was defined by the combination of its CDR3 amino acid sequence and its V-gene family, and reads without a unique V-gene family were dropped. In a later analysis, approximately 640 highly shared, low-generation-probability nucleotide sequences were removed to address suspected cross-contamination and a sequencing artifact. A later analysis calculated a clonal expansion index for each public chain from normalized within-repertoire ranks of inferred template counts. In a later analysis, generation probabilities were computed using a VDJ recombination model fitted to out-of-frame rearrangements, and the results were checked against IGoR. In a later analysis, TCR-TCR, TCR-HLA and TCR-CMV co-occurrence was scored with hypergeometric tests, and a repertoire-size bias correction was applied to TCR pairs. To estimate false discovery rates, a later analysis permuted the HLA or CMV assignments 20 times. In a later analysis, co-occurring TCRs were grouped with DBSCAN, and TCRdist sequence similarity was added when clustering was performed within HLA-allele-positive subsets. Repertoires with fewer than 30,000 or more than 120,000 public chains, plus five repertoires with anomalous nucleotide sharing, were excluded from co-occurrence clustering. TCRdb holds this immuneACCESS table with in-frame rearrangements only. Some clones are missing; in checked studies, unresolved V genes explain under half, and the rest has no known cause. V and J calls and clone size follow that table, whereas D and trimming were derived from the DNA. The sample yields approximately 170,000 clones; about 65% were counted once. The top ten clonotypes cover around 4% of the sample.

Note on this clone: The clone's antigen remains unknown. No base qualities exist here, and no much larger clone lies one base off it.

The cohort comprised around 690 healthy bone marrow donors. At the time of sampling, every cohort member was nominally healthy, though immune exposures that went unrecorded were likely present. The donor tested CMV seropositive and was one of the 289 seropositive cohort members. A peripheral blood sample was provided by each donor, and peripheral blood mononuclear cells were used for TCR beta sequencing. Genomic DNA extraction from the blood cell samples was performed with the Qiagen DNeasy Blood Extraction Kit. The germline V gene provides CDR1 LGHNA and CDR2 YNFKEQ. Clipping removes 1 base from V and 4 bases from J, with 8 as the unmatched junction base count. The CDR3 covers 16 residues, taking in both the cysteine and the phenylalanine. The only DNA kept is the CDR3, 48 bases in frame from the first base.

The chain joins TRBV4-2 to TRBJ2-7, and 9 junction bases match TRBD1. Sequencing was performed on PBMCs. The TCR sequence derives from a woman aged 18-29 years in good health and CMV-seropositive. The DNA sequence is as follows: TGTGCCAGCAGCCAAGGTGCCGGGACAGGGTTGTACGAGCAGTACTTC. It specifies CASSQGAGTGLYEQYF.